Below, 30 T cell receptor beta chains from the same sample are listed, as sequenced in a study of metastatic and nonmetastatic thyroid tumors. TCRdb used MiXCR to call clones anew from the PCR reads. The sample has under 4,000 clones, 22% seen once; the top ten hold 8.2%. All patients reached thyroid surgery having received no treatment beforehand. Sequenced input: tumor tissue. The receptors originated from a female donor with papillary thyroid cancer or a benign thyroid nodule (not recorded which). Some clones in this sample may be carry-over from other donors' samples.

The chain combines TRBV11-2 with TRBJ1-3, with D possibly matching TRBD1 (5 bases). The germline CDR1 and CDR2 sequences are SGHAT and FQNNGV. The CDR3 has 15 residues. V lost 5 bases, J lost 0 bases, and 11 bases lay in between. CDR3 in amino acids: CASSQDGGSGNTIYF. The DNA for the CDR3 is TGTGCCAGCAGCCAGGACGGGGGCTCTGGAAACACCATATATTTT.

This clone was counted a few times. The chain has TRBV20-1 and TRBJ2-3; maybe TRBD2 (6 bases). CDR3 length equals 13 residues. Trimming removed 4 bases from V and 2 bases from J, with 10 bases in between. Germline V gives CDR1 DFQATT, CDR2 SNEGSKA (reference sequence). For the CDR3, the DNA is TGCAGTGCTATGGGACTCTACACAGATACGCAGTATTTT. This sequence encodes CSAMGLYTDTQYF.

The chain carries TRBV15 and TRBJ2-1; 8 bases match TRBD1. The CDR3 extends over 17 amino acids. The J segment lost 4 bases and the V segment lost 3 bases, leaving 11 bases of the junction unmatched. Germline loops: CDR1 LNHNV, CDR2 YYDKDF (reference sequence). CDR3 in DNA: TGTGCCACCAGCAGGAACTCTTCGGGACAGGTTTACAATGAGCAGTTCTTC. It specifies CATSRNSSGQVYNEQFF.

This clone turned up a few times. CDR3 loop: CASGRRWAGELFF. In DNA form, the CDR3 reads TGTGCCAGTGGCAGGAGATGGGCCGGGGAGCTGTTTTTT. The V gene is TRBV2, the J gene TRBJ2-2; unclear D gene. This CDR3 comprises 13 residues. CDR1 SNHLY and CDR2 FYNNEI come from the germline V gene. Trimming stripped 9 bases from V and 6 bases from J, with 14 bases between. Full variable domain (missing parts from reference TRBV2 and TRBJ2-2): EPEVTQTPSHQVTQMGQEVILRCVPISNHLYFYWYRQILGQKVEFLVSFYNNEISEKSEIFDDQFSVERPDGSNFTLKIRSTKLEDSAMYFCASGRRWAGELFFGEGSRLTVL.

This clone was seen a handful of times. The chain links TRBV6-5 to TRBJ2-2; TRBD2 matches at 13 bases. The CDR3 consists of 16 residues. Germline assignment: CDR1 MNHEY and CDR2 SVGAGI. Trimming at V came to 3 bases and at J to 7 bases, leaving 5 bases not matched to a gene. CDR3 bases: TGTGCCAGCAGTTATCGGACTAGCGGGAGAAACGGGGAGCTGTTTTTT. This translates into CASSYRTSGRNGELFF.

This chain uses TRBV6-1 with TRBJ1-5; 10 bases line up with TRBD1. CDR1 is MNHNS, CDR2 SASEGT, per germline. The CDR3 consists of 14 residues. After removal of 7 bases from V and 7 bases from J, the junction contained 7 bases not matched to a gene. CDR3 in amino acids: CASNPDRGSQPQHF. CDR3 in DNA: TGTGCCAGCAACCCGGACAGGGGGAGCCAGCCCCAGCATTTT.

The rearrangement joins TRBV6-5 to TRBJ1-2, with D tentatively TRBD1 (5 bases). This CDR3 is 13 amino acids long. Germline assignment: CDR1 MNHEY and CDR2 SVGAGI. V was trimmed by 4 bases and J by 7 bases, leaving 13 bases between them. The chain's CDR3 is CASSSWGSGGYTF. CDR3 DNA: TGTGCCAGCAGTTCCTGGGGCTCTGGTGGCTACACCTTC.

The rearrangement uses TRBV11-3 and TRBJ2-7; tentative D call: TRBD1 (6 bases). Deletions cut 4 bases from V and 4 bases from J, with 20 bases between. Germline V lookup: CDR1 SGHNT, CDR2 YENEEA. This CDR3 contains 16 residues. CDR3 residues: CASSSPREGGLYEQYF. DNA of the CDR3: TGTGCCAGCAGCTCCCCGAGGGAAGGGGGATTGTACGAGCAGTACTTC.

CDR3 sequence reads: CASSLAGALSRDYGYTF. In DNA form, the CDR3 reads TGTGCCAGCAGTCTTGCCGGGGCGCTTAGTAGGGACTATGGCTACACCTTC. The chain has TRBV12-3 or TRBV12-4 and TRBJ1-2; D may be TRBD1 (5 bases). The V and J ends lost 5 bases and 3 bases respectively, with 22 bases between them. The CDR3 has 17 residues.

This chain links TRBV5-1 with TRBJ2-5; the match to TRBD2 covers 9 bases. Trimming removed 7 bases from V and 5 bases from J; junction bases left unmatched: 6. CDR3 length: 13 amino acids. Germline V gene lookup returns CDR1 SGHRS and CDR2 YFSETQ. The CDR3 DNA reads as TGCGCCAGCCGATCTAGCGGGACTGAGACCCAGTACTTC. This sequence encodes CASRSSGTETQYF.

This chain connects TRBV2 to TRBJ1-2, with TRBD1 matching 8 bases. CDR3 length: 14 residues. The V gene end was trimmed by 5 bases and the J gene end by 2 bases; junction bases not matched to a gene: 4. Germline V lookup: CDR1 SNHLY, CDR2 FYNNEI. CDR3 nucleotide sequence: TGTGCCAGCAGTTCGGACAGGGAGAACTATGGCTACACCTTC. This codes for CASSSDRENYGYTF. The variable domain in full, completed from reference TRBV2 and TRBJ1-2, reads EPEVTQTPSHQVTQMGQEVILRCVPISNHLYFYWYRQILGQKVEFLVSFYNNEISEKSEIFDDQFSVERPDGSNFTLKIRSTKLEDSAMYFCASSSDRENYGYTFGSGTRLTVV.

CDR3 in DNA: TGTGCCAGCTTCTCCCCGGCACTAGATCCGTTCTTC. Translated: CASFSPALDPFF. The chain carries TRBV4-2 and TRBJ2-1; a weak D match, TRBD2 (5 bases). Germline CDR1 LGHNA, CDR2 YNFKEQ. The CDR3 totals 12 residues. The V end lost 8 bases, the J end lost 15 bases, and 20 bases lay between the germline ends.

This clone was counted a few times. V is TRBV12-3 or TRBV12-4 and J is TRBJ2-2; 10 bases are shared with TRBD2. The CDR3 contains 17 residues. The ends lost 6 bases at V and 5 bases at J; junction bases unmatched: 12. The CDR3 sequence is CASSDPLAGGRTGELFF. Written as DNA, the CDR3 is TGTGCCAGCAGCGATCCCTTAGCGGGAGGTCGGACCGGGGAGCTGTTTTTT.

The V gene is TRBV7-2, the J gene TRBJ2-7, with D unclear. Germline CDR1 reads SGHTA; CDR2 reads FQGNSA. Deletions cut 5 bases from V and 0 bases from J, with 14 bases between. The CDR3 sequence is 15 residues long. The CDR3 protein is CASSGGSLSSYEQYF. DNA of the CDR3: TGTGCCAGCAGCGGTGGGTCGTTGAGCTCCTACGAGCAGTACTTC.

V is TRBV28 and J is TRBJ2-7; TRBD1 is a possible D gene (5 bases). The germline V and J ends were trimmed by 6 bases and 6 bases, with 15 bases remaining between them. CDR1 and CDR2 from the germline V gene are MDHEN and SYDVKM. The CDR3 sequence is 13 residues long. Written as DNA, the CDR3 is TGTGCCAGCAGCCCCATTGGCAGGGCCGAGCAGTACTTC. It codes for CASSPIGRAEQYF.

The sample holds many counts of this clone. V gene TRBV20-1 combines with J gene TRBJ2-5; 7 bases align to TRBD1. Germline V CDR1 and CDR2: DFQATT, SNEGSKA (reference sequence). This CDR3 is built from 13 residues. J lost 4 bases, V lost 6 bases, and 8 bases had no gene match. This CDR3 is CSAPGGDGETQYF. CDR3 bases: TGCAGTGCCCCAGGGGGAGATGGAGAGACCCAGTACTTC.

This clone was recorded a few times. The chain employs TRBV6-6 and TRBJ2-7, with D perhaps TRBD1 or TRBD2 (5 bases each). CDR1 and CDR2 from the germline V gene are MNHNY and SVGAGI (reference sequence). V dropped 2 bases and J dropped 6 bases, with 11 bases sitting between them. There are 13 residues in the CDR3. The CDR3 protein is CASSYGGWGEQYF. The CDR3 DNA reads TGTGCCAGCAGTTACGGGGGTTGGGGCGAGCAGTACTTC.

This clone was detected a few times. V and J are TRBV12-3 or TRBV12-4 and TRBJ2-2; no firm D call. This CDR3 comprises 15 residues. Between the trimmed V and J ends, which lost 5 bases and 6 bases, there was a span of 16 bases. The CDR3 region has the DNA TGTGCCAGCAGTCCTCTCTTCGTTATTTCCGGGGAGCTGTTTTTT. It yields the protein CASSPLFVISGELFF.

This rearrangement joins TRBV10-2 to TRBJ2-7, with a possible D match to TRBD2 (6 bases). V lost 2 bases and J 6 bases, leaving 14 bases between the germline ends. CDR1 WSHSY and CDR2 SAAADI come from the germline V gene. This CDR3 spans 14 amino acids. Here the CDR3 DNA reads TGCGCCAGCAGTGAGCCGGGACTCAGGAGCGAGCAGTACTTC. Protein product: CASSEPGLRSEQYF.

By share, this clone ranks as medium-sized. The chain is built from TRBV30 and TRBJ1-6; D not resolved. Germline V gene sequence: CDR1 GTSNPN, CDR2 SVGIG (reference sequence). CDR3 length: 14 amino acids. V was cut by 3 bases and J by 6 bases, with 12 bases left in between. The CDR3 loop reads CAWSAGITNSPLHF. CDR3 DNA sequence: TGTGCCTGGAGCGCAGGAATAACTAATTCACCCCTCCACTTT.

By sample share, this clone is large. This chain joins TRBV6-1 and TRBJ2-3; 9 nucleotides match TRBD1. The CDR3 consists of 15 residues. V was clipped by 8 bases and J by 4 bases; unmatched bases: 10. Germline CDR1 MNHNS, CDR2 SASEGT. The CDR3 loop reads CASALGQGGPDTQYF. DNA for the CDR3: TGTGCCAGCGCTCTGGGACAGGGAGGCCCAGATACGCAGTATTTT.

As to this clone: This may arise from a read error, as a much more abundant clone is one base away. The V gene is TRBV28, the J gene TRBJ2-7; no reliable D call. This CDR3 comprises 14 residues. V was shortened by 3 bases and J by 3 bases, with 12 bases between the two germline ends. Looked up from germline, CDR1 is MDHEN and CDR2 is SYDVKM. CDR3 protein: CASSLTFSNYEQYF. As DNA, the CDR3 is TGTGCCAGCAGTTTGACCTTCAGCAACTACGAGCAGTACTTC.

CDR3 nucleotide sequence: TGTGCCTGGAGTCCAGCCAGCTCTCTACGAGAGCAGTACTTC. It codes for CAWSPASSLREQYF. The gene calls are TRBV30 and TRBJ2-7, with D hard to call. CDR1 GTSNPN and CDR2 SVGIG come from the germline V gene (reference sequence). CDR3 length: 14 amino acids. With 2 bases removed from V and 7 bases from J, the gap between germline ends came to 18 bases.

This clone has ten or more counts. This sequence joins TRBV4-2 and TRBJ1-1; TRBD1 aligns across 8 bases. J lost 4 bases, V lost 2 bases, and 9 bases had no gene match. The CDR3 loop spans 16 amino acids. The germline V gene has CDR1 LGHNA and CDR2 YNFKEQ. In DNA form, the CDR3 reads TGTGCCAGCAGCCAACCTCTCACTGACAGGGGCACTGAAGCTTTCTTT. It is translated as CASSQPLTDRGTEAFF.

This clone is termed medium-sized (0.01 to 0.1%). The chain's CDR3 is CAISVSSRGSNTEAFF. In nucleotides, the CDR3 is TGTGCCATCAGTGTCAGTAGTCGGGGTAGTAACACTGAAGCTTTCTTT. The J gene is TRBJ1-1, the V gene TRBV10-3; D is uncertain. The ends were cut back, 4 bases at V and 2 bases at J, with 17 bases in the middle. The germline V gene encodes CDR1 ENHRY and CDR2 SYGVKD. The CDR3 is 16 amino acids.

This clone was counted between two and nine times. V gene TRBV12-3 or TRBV12-4 combines with J gene TRBJ2-7; 13 bases map to TRBD2. CDR3 size: 14 residues. V trimming: 4 bases; J trimming: 3 bases; junction bases outside the gene matches: 0. CDR3 region: CASSWTSGSYEQYF. The CDR3 nucleotides read TGTGCCAGCAGTTGGACTAGCGGGAGCTACGAGCAGTACTTC.

A few counts support this clone. The V gene is TRBV18, the J gene TRBJ1-6; D unresolved. The CDR3 runs to 16 residues. In germline, CDR1 is KGHSH, CDR2 LQKENI. Trimming cost V 0 bases and J 6 bases, with 12 bases left between them. This CDR3 is CASSPPSQGSNSPLHF. Written as DNA, the CDR3 is TGTGCCAGCTCACCACCTAGCCAAGGTTCTAATTCACCCCTCCACTTT.

J is TRBJ1-1 and V is TRBV6-1, with D possibly TRBD1 on 5 matching bases. The CDR3 is 15 amino acids. Germline CDR1 reads MNHNS; CDR2 reads SASEGT. V was pared by 7 bases and J by 1 base, with 16 bases between. The CDR3 DNA follows: TGTGCCAGCAAGGTCAGGGTCCAGGCGAACACTGAAGCTTTCTTT. Translated, it gives CASKVRVQANTEAFF.

The chain has TRBV19 and TRBJ2-1, with 7 bases that match TRBD1. This CDR3 contains 14 residues. Looked up from germline, CDR1 is LNHDA and CDR2 is SQIVND (reference sequence). V gave up 4 bases and J gave up 5 bases; unmatched junction bases: 5. The CDR3 here is CASSRGTENNEQFF. In DNA form, the CDR3 reads TGTGCCAGTAGTAGGGGGACAGAGAACAATGAGCAGTTCTTC.

A few counts support this clone. The V gene is TRBV12-3 or TRBV12-4, the J gene TRBJ1-5; 9 nucleotides align to TRBD1. The CDR3 runs to 15 residues. The junction had 10 bases not matched to a gene; V was cut back by 6 bases and J by 7 bases. The CDR3 DNA sequence: TGTGCCAGCAGCCTCACCGGGACAGGGCAACAGCCCCAGCATTTT. Protein sequence: CASSLTGTGQQPQHF.